This note documents a single T cell receptor beta chain sequence. Antigen unknown. The data are from a study of Ad26.COV2.S vaccination and SARS-CoV-2 variants. At the level of the study: The study gave Ad26.COV2.S intramuscularly, once or twice 56 days apart.

The method was immunoSEQ multiplex PCR; TCRdb's version includes in-frame clones alone and lacks a portion of them. This sample carries approximately 280,000 clones, around 87% of them seen once, and the ten largest clones take 2.5% to 3.5%. Treatment described: some 20 received Ad26.COV2.S at low or high dose, single or two shots; 5 received placebo; per-sample allocation not given. Following the first vaccine or placebo injection, samples were taken on day 63. Within Boston, the person who donated was an adult of 18-55 years. Study-wide points: It was vaccine recipients, not placebo recipients, who had the higher spike-specific TCR breadth.

The TCR was taken from a person aged 18-60 years who received the Ad26.COV2.S COVID-19 vaccine or a placebo. Sequenced material: peripheral blood, taken in a trial of Ad26.COV2.S vaccine versus placebo.

The CDR3 DNA is TGTGCCAGCAGTTTATCCCGGGGGACTAGCGGGAGGGCCGGGTCCTACAATGAGCAGTTCTTC. Protein sequence: CASSLSRGTSGRAGSYNEQFF. The chain joins TRBV27 to TRBJ2-1; 16 bases fit TRBD2. Germline V gene sequence: CDR1 MNHEY, CDR2 SMNVEV (reference sequence). V dropped 0 bases and J dropped 1; count of bases not matched to a gene: 9. This CDR3 region has 21 residues.